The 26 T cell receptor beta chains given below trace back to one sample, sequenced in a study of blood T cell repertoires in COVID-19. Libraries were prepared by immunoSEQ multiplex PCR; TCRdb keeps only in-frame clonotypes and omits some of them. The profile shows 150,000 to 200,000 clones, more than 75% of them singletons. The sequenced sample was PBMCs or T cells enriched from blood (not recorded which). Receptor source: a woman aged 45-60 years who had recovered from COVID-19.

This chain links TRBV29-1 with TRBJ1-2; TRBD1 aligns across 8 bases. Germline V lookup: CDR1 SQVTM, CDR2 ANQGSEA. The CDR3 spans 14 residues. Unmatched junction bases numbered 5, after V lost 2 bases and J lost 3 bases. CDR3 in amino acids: CSVERAGGHYGYTF. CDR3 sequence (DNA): TGCAGCGTTGAACGAGCAGGGGGCCACTATGGCTACACCTTC.

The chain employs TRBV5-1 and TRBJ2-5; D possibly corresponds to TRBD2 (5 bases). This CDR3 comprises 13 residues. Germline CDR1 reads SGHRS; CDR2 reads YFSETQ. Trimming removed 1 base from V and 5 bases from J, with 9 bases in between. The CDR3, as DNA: TGCGCCAGCAGCTTGTTACCGGGGGAGACCCAGTACTTC. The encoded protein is CASSLLPGETQYF.

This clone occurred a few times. CDR3 residues: CAINQQGSDQPQHF. DNA of the CDR3: TGTGCCATCAACCAACAGGGATCGGATCAGCCCCAGCATTTT. The chain joins TRBV10-3 to TRBJ1-5; D is possibly TRBD1 (6 bases). This CDR3 spans 14 amino acids. Trimming removed 7 bases from V and 5 bases from J, with 15 bases in between. Germline V gene data show CDR1 as ENHRY and CDR2 as SYGVKD.

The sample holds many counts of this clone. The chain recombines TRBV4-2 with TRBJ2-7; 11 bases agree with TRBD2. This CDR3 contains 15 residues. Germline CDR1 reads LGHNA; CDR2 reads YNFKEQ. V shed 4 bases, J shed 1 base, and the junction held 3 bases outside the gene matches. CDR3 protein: CASSPRTSGSYEQYF. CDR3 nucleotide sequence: TGTGCCAGCAGCCCACGGACTAGCGGGTCCTACGAGCAGTACTTC.

For the CDR3, the DNA is TGTGCCAGCAGTTACGGGGTCAGGGCTTCGACTGAAGCTTTCTTT. Translating gives CASSYGVRASTEAFF. The rearrangement joins TRBV6-2 or TRBV6-3 to TRBJ1-1; possible D gene TRBD1, 5 bases. The V and J ends lost 2 bases and 5 bases respectively, with 15 bases between them. The CDR3 spans 15 residues. The germline CDR1 and CDR2 sequences are MNHEY and SVGEGT.

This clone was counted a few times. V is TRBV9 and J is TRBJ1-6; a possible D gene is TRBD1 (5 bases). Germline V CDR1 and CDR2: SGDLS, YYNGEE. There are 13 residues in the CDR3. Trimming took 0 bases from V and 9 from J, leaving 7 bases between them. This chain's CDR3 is CASSVDQGSPLHF. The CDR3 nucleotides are TGTGCCAGCAGCGTAGATCAGGGTTCACCCCTCCACTTT.

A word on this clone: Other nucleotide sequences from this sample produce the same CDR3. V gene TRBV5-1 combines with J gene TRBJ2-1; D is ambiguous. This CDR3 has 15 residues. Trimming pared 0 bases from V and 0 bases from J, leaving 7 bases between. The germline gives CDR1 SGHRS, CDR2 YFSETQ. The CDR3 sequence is CASSLGRSSYNEQFF. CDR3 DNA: TGCGCCAGCAGCTTGGGGCGGAGCTCCTACAATGAGCAGTTCTTC.

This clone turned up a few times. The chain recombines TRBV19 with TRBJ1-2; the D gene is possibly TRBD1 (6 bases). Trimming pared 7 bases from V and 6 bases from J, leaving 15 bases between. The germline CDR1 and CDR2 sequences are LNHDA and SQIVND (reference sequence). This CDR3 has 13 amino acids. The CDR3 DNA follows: TGTGCCAGTAAAACGGGACATCTCGATGGCTACACCTTC. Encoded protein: CASKTGHLDGYTF.

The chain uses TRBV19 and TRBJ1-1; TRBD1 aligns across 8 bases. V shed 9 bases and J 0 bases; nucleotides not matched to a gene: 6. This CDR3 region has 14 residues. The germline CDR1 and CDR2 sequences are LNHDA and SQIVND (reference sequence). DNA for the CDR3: TGTGCCAGCCAGGGGGCGTGGGTGAACACTGAAGCTTTCTTT. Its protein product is CASQGAWVNTEAFF.

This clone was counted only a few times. CDR3 protein: CASSLDGRSSYNSPLHF. The CDR3, as DNA: TGTGCCAGCAGCCTCGACGGTCGGAGCTCCTATAATTCACCCCTCCACTTT. This chain connects TRBV3-1 (or the pseudogene TRBV3-2) to TRBJ1-6; no definite D call. Germline CDR1 LGHDT, CDR2 YNNKEL (reference sequence). There are 17 residues in the CDR3. V lost 4 bases and J lost 0, with 13 bases in between.

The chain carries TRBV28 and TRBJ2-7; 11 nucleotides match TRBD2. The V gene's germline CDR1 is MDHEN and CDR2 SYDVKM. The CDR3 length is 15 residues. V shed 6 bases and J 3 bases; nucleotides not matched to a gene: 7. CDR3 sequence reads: CASRPLAGGIYEQYF. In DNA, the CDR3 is TGTGCCAGCAGGCCGTTAGCGGGAGGGATCTACGAGCAGTACTTC.

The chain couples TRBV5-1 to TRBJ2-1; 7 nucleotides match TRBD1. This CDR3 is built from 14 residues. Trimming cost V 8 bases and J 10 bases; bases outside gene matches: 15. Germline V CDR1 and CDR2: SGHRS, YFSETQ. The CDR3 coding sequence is TGCGCCAGTGAGCGGAACCACAGGGGATCCGAGCAGTTCTTC. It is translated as CASERNHRGSEQFF.

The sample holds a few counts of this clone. The CDR3 sequence is CSVRTSGSWETQYF. The CDR3 DNA sequence: TGCAGCGTCAGGACTAGCGGGAGTTGGGAGACCCAGTACTTC. V and J are TRBV29-1 and TRBJ2-5; 13 bases are shared with TRBD2. V was pared by 6 bases and J by 5 bases, with 6 bases of the junction left unmatched. The CDR3 contains 14 residues. Germline V lookup: CDR1 SQVTM, CDR2 ANQGSEA.

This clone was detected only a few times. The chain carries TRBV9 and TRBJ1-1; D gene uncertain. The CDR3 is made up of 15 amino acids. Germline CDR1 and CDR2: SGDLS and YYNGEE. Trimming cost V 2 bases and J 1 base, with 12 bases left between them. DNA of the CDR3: TGTGCCAGCAGCGTCGGATACACGGGGAACACTGAAGCTTTCTTT. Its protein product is CASSVGYTGNTEAFF.

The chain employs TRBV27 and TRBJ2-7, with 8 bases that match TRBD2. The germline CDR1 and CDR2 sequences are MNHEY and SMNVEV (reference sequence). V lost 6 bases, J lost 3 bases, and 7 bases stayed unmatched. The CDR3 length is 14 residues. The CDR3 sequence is CASSRGGHFYEQYF. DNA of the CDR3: TGTGCCAGCAGCCGGGGGGGACACTTCTACGAGCAGTACTTC.

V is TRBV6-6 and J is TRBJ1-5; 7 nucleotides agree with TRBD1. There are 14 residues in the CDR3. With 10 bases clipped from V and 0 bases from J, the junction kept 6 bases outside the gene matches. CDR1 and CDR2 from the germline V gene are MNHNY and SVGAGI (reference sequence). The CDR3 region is CATNPGGSNQPQHF. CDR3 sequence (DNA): TGTGCCACCAATCCAGGGGGTAGCAATCAGCCCCAGCATTTT.

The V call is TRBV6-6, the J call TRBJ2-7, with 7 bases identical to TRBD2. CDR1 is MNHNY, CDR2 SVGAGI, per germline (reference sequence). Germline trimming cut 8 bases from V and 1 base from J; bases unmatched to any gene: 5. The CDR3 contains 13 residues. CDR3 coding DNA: TGTGCCAGCTGGGGGGGGGATTCCTACGAGCAGTACTTC. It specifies CASWGGDSYEQYF.

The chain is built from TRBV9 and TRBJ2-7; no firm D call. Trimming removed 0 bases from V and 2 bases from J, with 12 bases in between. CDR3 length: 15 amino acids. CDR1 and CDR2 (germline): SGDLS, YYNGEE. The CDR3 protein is CASSVGGTDPYEQYF. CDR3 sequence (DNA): TGTGCCAGCAGCGTAGGAGGAACGGATCCCTACGAGCAGTACTTC.

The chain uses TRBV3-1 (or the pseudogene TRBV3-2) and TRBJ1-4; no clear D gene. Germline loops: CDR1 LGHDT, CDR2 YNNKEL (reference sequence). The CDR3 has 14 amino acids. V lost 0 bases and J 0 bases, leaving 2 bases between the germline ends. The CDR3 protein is CASSQDTTNEKLFF. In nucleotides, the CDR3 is TGTGCCAGCAGCCAAGATACAACTAATGAAAAACTGTTTTTT.

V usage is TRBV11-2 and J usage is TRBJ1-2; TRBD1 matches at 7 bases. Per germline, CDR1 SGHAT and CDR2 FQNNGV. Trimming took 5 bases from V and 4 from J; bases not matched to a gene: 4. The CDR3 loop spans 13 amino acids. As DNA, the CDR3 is TGTGCCAGCAGCCCGGACAGGTCCTATGGCTACACCTTC. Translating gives CASSPDRSYGYTF. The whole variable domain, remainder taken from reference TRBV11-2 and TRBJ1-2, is EAGVAQSPRYKIIEKRQSVAFWCNPISGHATLYWYQQILGQGPKLLIQFQNNGVVDDSQLPKDRFSAERLKGVDSTLKIQPAKLEDSAVYLCASSPDRSYGYTFGSGTRLTVV.

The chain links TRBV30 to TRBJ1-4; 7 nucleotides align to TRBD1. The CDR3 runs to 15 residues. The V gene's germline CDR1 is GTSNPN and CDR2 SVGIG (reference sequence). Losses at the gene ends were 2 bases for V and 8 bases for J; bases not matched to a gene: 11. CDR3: CAWSSRTGGFEKLFF. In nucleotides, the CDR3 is TGTGCCTGGAGTTCTCGGACAGGCGGGTTCGAAAAACTGTTTTTT.

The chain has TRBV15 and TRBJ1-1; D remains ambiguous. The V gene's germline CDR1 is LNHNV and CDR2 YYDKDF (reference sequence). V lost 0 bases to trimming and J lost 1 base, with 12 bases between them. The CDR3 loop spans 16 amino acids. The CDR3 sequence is CATSREFLATNTEAFF. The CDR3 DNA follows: TGTGCCACCAGCAGAGAGTTTTTAGCCACGAACACTGAAGCTTTCTTT.

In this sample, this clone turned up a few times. Here the CDR3 DNA reads TGCGCCAGCCAGTCCGGGAGTGGGGAAGCTTTCTTT. Translation: CASQSGSGEAFF. The rearrangement joins TRBV10-1 to TRBJ1-1; D not resolved. The germline V gene encodes CDR1 WNHNN and CDR2 SYGVQD (reference sequence). The length of the CDR3 is 12 residues. Trimming left V 8 bases short and J 8 bases short, with 15 bases between.

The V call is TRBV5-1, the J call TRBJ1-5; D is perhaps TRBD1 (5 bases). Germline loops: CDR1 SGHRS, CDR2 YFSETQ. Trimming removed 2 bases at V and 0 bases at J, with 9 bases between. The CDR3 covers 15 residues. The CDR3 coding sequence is TGCGCCAGCAGCTTAACAGGTGATAGCAATCAGCCCCAGCATTTT. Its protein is CASSLTGDSNQPQHF.

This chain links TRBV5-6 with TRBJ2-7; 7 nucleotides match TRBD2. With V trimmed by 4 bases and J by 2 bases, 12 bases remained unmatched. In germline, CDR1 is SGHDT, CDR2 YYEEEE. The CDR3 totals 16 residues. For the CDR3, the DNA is TGTGCCAGCAGCCCCGAGGGAGCGGGAAGAACCTACGAGCAGTACTTC. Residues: CASSPEGAGRTYEQYF.

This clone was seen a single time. CDR3 loop: CASSLSLAGVPDTQYF. CDR3 nucleotide sequence: TGTGCCAGCAGCTTAAGCCTAGCGGGAGTACCAGATACGCAGTATTTT. The chain links TRBV7-9 to TRBJ2-3; 10 bases fit TRBD2. The trim removed 2 bases at V and 4 bases at J, leaving 6 bases unmatched. Germline V lookup: CDR1 SEHNR, CDR2 FQNEAQ (reference sequence). The CDR3 is made up of 16 amino acids.